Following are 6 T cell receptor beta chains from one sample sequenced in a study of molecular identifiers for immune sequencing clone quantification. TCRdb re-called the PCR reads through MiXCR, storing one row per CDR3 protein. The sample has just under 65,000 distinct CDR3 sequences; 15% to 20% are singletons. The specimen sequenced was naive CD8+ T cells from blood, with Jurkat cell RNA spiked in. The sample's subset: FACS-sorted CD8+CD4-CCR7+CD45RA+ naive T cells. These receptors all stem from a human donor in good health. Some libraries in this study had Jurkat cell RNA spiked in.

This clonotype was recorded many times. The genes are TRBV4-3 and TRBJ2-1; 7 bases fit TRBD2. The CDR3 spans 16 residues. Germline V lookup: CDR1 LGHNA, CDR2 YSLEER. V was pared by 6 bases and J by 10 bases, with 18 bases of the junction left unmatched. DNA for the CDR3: TGCGCCAGCAGTAAAAGGGTGGCGGGAGCCCAAGGCGAGCAGTTCTTC. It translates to CASSKRVAGAQGEQFF.

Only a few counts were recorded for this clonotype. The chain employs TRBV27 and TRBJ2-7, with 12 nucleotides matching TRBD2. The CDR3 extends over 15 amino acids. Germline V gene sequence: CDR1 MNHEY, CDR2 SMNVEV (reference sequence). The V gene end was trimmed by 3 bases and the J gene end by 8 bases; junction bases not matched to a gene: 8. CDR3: CASSFGLAGPKQQYF. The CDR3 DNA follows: TGTGCCAGCAGTTTCGGACTAGCGGGGCCGAAGCAGCAGTACTTC.

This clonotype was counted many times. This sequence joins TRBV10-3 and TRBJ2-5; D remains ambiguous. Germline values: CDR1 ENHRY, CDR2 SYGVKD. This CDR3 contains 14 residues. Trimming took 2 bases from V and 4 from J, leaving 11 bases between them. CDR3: CAISESVGGETQYF. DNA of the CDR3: TGTGCCATCAGTGAGAGTGTAGGCGGAGAGACCCAGTACTTC.

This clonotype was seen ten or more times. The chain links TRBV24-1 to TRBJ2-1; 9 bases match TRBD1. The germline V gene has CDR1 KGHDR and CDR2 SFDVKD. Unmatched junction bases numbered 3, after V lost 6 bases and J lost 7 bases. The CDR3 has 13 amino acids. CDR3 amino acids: CATSLDRGNEQFF. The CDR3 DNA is TGTGCCACCAGTCTAGACAGGGGGAATGAGCAGTTCTTC.

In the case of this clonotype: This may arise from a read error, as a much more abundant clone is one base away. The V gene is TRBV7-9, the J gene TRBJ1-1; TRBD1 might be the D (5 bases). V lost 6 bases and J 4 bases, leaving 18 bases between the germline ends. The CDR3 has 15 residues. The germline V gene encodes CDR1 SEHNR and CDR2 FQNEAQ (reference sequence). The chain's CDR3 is CASRNIQGVGTEAFF. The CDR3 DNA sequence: TGTGCCAGCAGGAATATTCAGGGAGTTGGCACTGAAGCTTTCTTT.

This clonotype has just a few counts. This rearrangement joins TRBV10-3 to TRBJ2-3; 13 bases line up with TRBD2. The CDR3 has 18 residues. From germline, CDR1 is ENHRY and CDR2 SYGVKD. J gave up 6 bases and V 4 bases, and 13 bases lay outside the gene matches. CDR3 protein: CAISGARTSGSRWDTQYF. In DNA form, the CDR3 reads TGTGCCATCAGTGGGGCCCGGACTAGCGGGAGTCGGTGGGATACGCAGTATTTT.